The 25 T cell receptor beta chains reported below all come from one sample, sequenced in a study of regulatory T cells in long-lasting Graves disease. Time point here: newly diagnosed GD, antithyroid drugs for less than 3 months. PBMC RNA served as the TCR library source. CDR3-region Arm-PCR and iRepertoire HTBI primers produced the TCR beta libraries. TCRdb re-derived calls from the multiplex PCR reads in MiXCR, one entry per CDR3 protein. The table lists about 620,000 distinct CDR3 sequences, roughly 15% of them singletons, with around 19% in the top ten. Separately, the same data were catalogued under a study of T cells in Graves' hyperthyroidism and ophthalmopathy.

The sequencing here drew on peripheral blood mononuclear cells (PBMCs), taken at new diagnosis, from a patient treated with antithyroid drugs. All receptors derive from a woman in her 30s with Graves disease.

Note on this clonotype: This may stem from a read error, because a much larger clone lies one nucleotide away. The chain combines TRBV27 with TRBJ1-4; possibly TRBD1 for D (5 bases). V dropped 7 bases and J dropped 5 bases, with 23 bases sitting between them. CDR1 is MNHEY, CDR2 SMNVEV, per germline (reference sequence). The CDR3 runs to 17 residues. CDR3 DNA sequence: TGTGCCAGCATTCCAGGACATTCAAAGGAGAGGAATGAAAAACTGTTTTTT. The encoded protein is CASIPGHSKERNEKLFF.

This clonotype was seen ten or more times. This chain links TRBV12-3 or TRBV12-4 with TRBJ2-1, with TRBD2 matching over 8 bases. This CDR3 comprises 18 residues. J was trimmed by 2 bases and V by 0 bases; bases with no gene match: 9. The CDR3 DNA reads TGTGCCAGCAGTTTAGCGAGGGCTAGCGGGCTGACCTACAATGAGCAGTTCTTC. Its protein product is CASSLARASGLTYNEQFF.

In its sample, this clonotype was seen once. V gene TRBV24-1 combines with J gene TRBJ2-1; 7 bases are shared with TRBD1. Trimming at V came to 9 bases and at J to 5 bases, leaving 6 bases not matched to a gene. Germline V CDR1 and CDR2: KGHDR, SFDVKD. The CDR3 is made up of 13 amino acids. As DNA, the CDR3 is TGTGCCACCGTAAGGACAGGAAACAATGAGCAGTTCTTC. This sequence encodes CATVRTGNNEQFF.

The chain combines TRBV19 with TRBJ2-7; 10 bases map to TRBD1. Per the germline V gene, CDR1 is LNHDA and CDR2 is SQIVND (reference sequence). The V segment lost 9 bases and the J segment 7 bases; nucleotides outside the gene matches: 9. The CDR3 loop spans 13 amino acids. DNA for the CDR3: TGTGCCAGCCGGGACAGGGGAGGTCAGGAGCAGTACTTC. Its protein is CASRDRGGQEQYF.

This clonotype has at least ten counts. In DNA, the CDR3 is TGTGCCAGCAGTTTAGTGATTTTGAACACTGAAGCTTTCTTT. Amino acid sequence: CASSLVILNTEAFF. The V and J genes are TRBV12-3 or TRBV12-4 and TRBJ1-1; D is ambiguous. CDR3 length equals 14 residues. V was clipped by 1 base and J by 0 bases, with 6 bases between them.

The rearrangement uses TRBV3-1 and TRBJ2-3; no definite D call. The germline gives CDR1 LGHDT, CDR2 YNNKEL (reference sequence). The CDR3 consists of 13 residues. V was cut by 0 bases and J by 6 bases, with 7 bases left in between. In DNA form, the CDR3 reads TGTGCCAGCAGCCAAGATCCTCGGGATACGCAGTATTTT. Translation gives CASSQDPRDTQYF.

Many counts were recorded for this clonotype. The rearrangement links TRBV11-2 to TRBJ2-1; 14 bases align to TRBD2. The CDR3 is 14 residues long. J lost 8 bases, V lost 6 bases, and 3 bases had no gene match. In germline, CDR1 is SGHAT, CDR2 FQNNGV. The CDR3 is CASRPGLAGDEQFF. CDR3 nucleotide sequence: TGTGCCAGCAGGCCGGGACTAGCGGGAGATGAGCAGTTCTTC.

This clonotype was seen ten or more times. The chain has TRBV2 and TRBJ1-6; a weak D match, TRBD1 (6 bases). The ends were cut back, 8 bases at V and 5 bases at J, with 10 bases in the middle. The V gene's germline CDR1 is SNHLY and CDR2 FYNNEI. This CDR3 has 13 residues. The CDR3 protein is CASGRTDNSPLHF. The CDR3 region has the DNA TGTGCCAGCGGTAGGACAGATAATTCACCCCTCCACTTT. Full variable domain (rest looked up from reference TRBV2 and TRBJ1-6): EPEVTQTPSHQVTQMGQEVILRCVPISNHLYFYWYRQILGQKVEFLVSFYNNEISEKSEIFDDQFSVERPDGSNFTLKIRSTKLEDSAMYFCASGRTDNSPLHFGNGTRLTVT.

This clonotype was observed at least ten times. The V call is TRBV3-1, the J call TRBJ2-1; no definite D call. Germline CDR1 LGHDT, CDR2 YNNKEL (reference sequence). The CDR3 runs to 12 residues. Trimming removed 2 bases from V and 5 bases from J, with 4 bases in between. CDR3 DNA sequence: TGTGCCAGCAGCCAAACACACAATGAGCAGTTCTTC. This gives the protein CASSQTHNEQFF.

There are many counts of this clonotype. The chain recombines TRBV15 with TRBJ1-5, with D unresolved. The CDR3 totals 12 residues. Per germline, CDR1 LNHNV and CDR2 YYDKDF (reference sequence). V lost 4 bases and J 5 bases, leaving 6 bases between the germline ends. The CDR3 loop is CATSTLDQPQHF. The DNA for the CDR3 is TGTGCCACCAGCACTCTTGATCAGCCCCAGCATTTT.

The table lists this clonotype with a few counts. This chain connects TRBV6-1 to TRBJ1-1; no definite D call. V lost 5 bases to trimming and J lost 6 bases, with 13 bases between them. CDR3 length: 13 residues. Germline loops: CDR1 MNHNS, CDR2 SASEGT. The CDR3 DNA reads TGTGCCAGCAGTCGAAACCATGAGGCTGAAGCTTTCTTT. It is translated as CASSRNHEAEAFF.

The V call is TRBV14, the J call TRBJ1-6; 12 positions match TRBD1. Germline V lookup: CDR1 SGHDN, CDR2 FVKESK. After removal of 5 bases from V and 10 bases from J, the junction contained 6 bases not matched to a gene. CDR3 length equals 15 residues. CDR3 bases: TGTGCCAGCAGCGCAGGGACAGGGGGCGGCTCACCCCTCCACTTT. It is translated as CASSAGTGGGSPLHF.

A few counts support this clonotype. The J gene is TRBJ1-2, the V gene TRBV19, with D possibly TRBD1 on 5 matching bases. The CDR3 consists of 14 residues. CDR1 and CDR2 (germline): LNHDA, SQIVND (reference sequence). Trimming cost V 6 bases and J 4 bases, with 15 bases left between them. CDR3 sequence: CASSLLGVLYGYTF. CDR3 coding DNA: TGTGCCAGTAGCCTATTGGGGGTCCTCTATGGCTACACCTTC.

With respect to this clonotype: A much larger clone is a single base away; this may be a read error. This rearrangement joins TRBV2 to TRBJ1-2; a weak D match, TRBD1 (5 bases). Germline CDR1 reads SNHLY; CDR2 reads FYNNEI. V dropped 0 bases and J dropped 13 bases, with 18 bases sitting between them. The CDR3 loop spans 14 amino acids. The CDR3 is CASSEAGQGGHGTF. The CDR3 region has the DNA TGTGCCAGCAGTGAAGCGGGGCAGGGTGGTCACGGCACCTTC.

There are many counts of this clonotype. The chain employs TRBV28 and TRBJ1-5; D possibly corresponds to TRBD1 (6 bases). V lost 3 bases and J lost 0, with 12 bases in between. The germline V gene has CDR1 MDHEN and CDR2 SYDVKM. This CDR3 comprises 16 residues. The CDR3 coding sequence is TGTGCCAGCAGTTTGTATAGGGACATTAGCAATCAGCCCCAGCATTTT. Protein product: CASSLYRDISNQPQHF.

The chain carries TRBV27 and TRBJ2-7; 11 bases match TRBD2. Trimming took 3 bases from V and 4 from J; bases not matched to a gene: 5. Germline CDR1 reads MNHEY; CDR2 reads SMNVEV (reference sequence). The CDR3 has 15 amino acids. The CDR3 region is CASSFKTSGTYEQYF. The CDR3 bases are TGTGCCAGCAGTTTTAAGACTAGCGGGACATACGAGCAGTACTTC.

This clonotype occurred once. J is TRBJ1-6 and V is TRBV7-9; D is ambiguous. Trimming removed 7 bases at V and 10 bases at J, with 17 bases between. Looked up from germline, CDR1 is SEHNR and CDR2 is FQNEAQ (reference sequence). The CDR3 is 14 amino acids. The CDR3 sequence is CASTKEGFESPLHF. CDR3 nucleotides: TGTGCCAGCACCAAAGAGGGTTTTGAATCACCCCTCCACTTT.

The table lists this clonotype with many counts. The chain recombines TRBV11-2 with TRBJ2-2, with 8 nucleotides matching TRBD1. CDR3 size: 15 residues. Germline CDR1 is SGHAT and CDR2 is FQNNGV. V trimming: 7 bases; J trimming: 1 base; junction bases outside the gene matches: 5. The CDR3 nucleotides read TGTGCCAGCACGAGACAGGGGATGAACACCGGGGAGCTGTTTTTT. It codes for CASTRQGMNTGELFF.

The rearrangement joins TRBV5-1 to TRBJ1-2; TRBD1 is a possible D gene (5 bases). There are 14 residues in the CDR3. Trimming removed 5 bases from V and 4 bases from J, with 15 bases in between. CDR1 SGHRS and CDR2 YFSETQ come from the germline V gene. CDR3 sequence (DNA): TGCGCCAGCAGTGTATCGGGGGGGACCTATGGCTACACCTTC. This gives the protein CASSVSGGTYGYTF.

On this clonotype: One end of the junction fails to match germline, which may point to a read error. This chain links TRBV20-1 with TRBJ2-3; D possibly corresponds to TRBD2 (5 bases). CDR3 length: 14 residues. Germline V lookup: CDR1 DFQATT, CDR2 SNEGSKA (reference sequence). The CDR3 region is CNARGHGDTDTQYF. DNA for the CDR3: TGCAATGCTCGCGGCCACGGGGACACAGATACGCAGTATTTT.

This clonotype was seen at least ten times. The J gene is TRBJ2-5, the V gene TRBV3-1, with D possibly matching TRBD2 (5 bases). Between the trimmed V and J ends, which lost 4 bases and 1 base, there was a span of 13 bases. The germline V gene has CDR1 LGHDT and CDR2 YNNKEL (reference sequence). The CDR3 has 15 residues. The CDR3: CASSRERLPQETQYF. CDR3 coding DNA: TGTGCCAGCAGCCGGGAGCGACTACCCCAAGAGACCCAGTACTTC.

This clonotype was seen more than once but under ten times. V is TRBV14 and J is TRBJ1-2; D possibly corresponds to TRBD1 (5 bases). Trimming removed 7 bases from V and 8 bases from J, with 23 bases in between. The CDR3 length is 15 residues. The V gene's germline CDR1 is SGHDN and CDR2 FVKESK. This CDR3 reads CASTPSQARGIGYTF. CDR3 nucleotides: TGTGCCAGCACCCCATCACAGGCGAGAGGTATAGGCTACACCTTC.

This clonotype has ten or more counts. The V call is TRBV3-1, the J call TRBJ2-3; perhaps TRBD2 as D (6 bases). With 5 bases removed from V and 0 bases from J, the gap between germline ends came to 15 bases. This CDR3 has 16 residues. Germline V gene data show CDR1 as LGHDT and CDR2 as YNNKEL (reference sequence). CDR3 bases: TGTGCCAGCAGCACTCTGACGAGCGGGAGCACAGATACGCAGTATTTT. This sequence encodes CASSTLTSGSTDTQYF.

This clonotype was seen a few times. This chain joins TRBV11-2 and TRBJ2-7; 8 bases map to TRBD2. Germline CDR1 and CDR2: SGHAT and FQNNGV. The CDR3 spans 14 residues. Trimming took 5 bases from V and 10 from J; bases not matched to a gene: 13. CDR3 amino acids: CASSPTEGLVAQYF. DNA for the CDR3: TGTGCCAGCAGCCCAACGGAGGGACTAGTGGCTCAGTACTTC.

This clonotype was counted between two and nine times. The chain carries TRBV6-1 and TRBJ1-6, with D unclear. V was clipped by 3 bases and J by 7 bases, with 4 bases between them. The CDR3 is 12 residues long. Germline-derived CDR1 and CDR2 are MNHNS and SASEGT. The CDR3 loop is CASSEQNSPLHF. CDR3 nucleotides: TGTGCCAGCAGTGAGCAGAATTCACCCCTCCACTTT.